This TCR beta chain derives from a study of response to subunit inactivated influenza vaccine. Germline V lookup: CDR1 MDHEN, CDR2 SYDVKM. Trimming removed 3 bases from V and 2 bases from J, with 14 bases in between. This CDR3 region has 17 residues. TCRdb ran MiXCR on the RT-PCR reads and lists one entry per CDR3 protein. The data contain around 200,000 distinct CDR3 sequences, approximately 12% of them seen just once; the ten biggest clones take up 25% to 30%. In this sample, this clonotype turned up a few times. These data were also reused for a study on T cells expressing NK-cell markers. That work adds: UMIs accompanied the 5'RACE template switching by which TCR beta cDNA was made.

The receptor was isolated from a man aged 45-60 years who received an inactivated influenza vaccine. The sample was CD8+ T cells sorted from PBMCs, taken 11 to 12 days after vaccination. The V gene is TRBV28, the J gene TRBJ2-6; weak D call: TRBD2 (6 bases). The chain's CDR3 is CASSFAGSFAGANVLTF. The CDR3 DNA reads as TGTGCCAGCAGTTTTGCGGGATCCTTTGCTGGGGCCAACGTCCTGACTTTC.